Below are 18 T cell receptor beta chains sequenced from a single sample in a study of blood T cell repertoires in COVID-19. Clones were sequenced by immunoSEQ multiplex PCR, and TCRdb holds only the in-frame ones, with some missing. The data show about 170,000 clones, around 92% seen once. The sample consisted of peripheral blood. The receptors were gathered from a man aged 25-45 years with COVID-19, enrolled during active disease.

J is TRBJ1-2 and V is TRBV7-3; D unclear. Germline V gene sequence: CDR1 SGHTA, CDR2 FQGTGA. The CDR3 contains 14 residues. Trimming left V 0 bases short and J 0 bases short, with 5 bases between. The CDR3 here is CASSLTEPNYGYTF. The CDR3 DNA follows: TGTGCCAGCAGCTTAACGGAGCCTAACTATGGCTACACCTTC.

This clone was recorded once. The rearrangement joins TRBV7-9 to TRBJ2-7; 9 bases align to TRBD1. The ends lost 5 bases at V and 3 bases at J; junction bases unmatched: 8. Germline loops: CDR1 SEHNR, CDR2 FQNEAQ (reference sequence). This CDR3 has 15 residues. CDR3 DNA sequence: TGTGCCAGCAGCACCCCGGACAGGGGCGTCTACGAGCAGTACTTC. It translates to CASSTPDRGVYEQYF.

V gene TRBV30 combines with J gene TRBJ1-1, with no clear D. The V end lost 4 bases, the J end lost 0 bases, and 12 bases lay between the germline ends. CDR1 is GTSNPN and CDR2 is SVGIG in the germline V gene (reference sequence). The CDR3 is 14 residues long. The CDR3 nucleotides read TGTGCCTGGATAGGCGAGGGAATGAACACTGAAGCTTTCTTT. Protein product: CAWIGEGMNTEAFF.

CDR3 nucleotide sequence: TGTGCCAGCAGCCAAAGGGACAGGGTCAGTGGCTACACCTTC. Translation gives CASSQRDRVSGYTF. J is TRBJ1-2 and V is TRBV3-1 (or the pseudogene TRBV3-2), with TRBD1 identical over 9 bases. V lost 2 bases, J lost 7 bases, and 5 bases stayed unmatched. The CDR3 consists of 14 residues. The germline gives CDR1 LGHDT, CDR2 YNNKEL (reference sequence).

The chain links TRBV20-1 to TRBJ1-2; D may be TRBD1 (6 bases). The ends were cut back, 3 bases at V and 5 bases at J, with 13 bases in the middle. This CDR3 contains 13 residues. Germline V lookup: CDR1 DFQATT, CDR2 SNEGSKA (reference sequence). The CDR3 DNA follows: TGCAGTGCTAGTAACAGTCAGGGGTATGGCTACACCTTC. Translation: CSASNSQGYGYTF.

The chain is built from TRBV12-3 or TRBV12-4 and TRBJ1-3; 7 nucleotides agree with TRBD1. The length of the CDR3 is 12 residues. V trimming: 5 bases; J trimming: 9 bases; junction bases outside the gene matches: 4. CDR3 protein: CASSPTGSTIYF. CDR3 coding DNA: TGTGCCAGCAGTCCGACAGGGAGCACCATATATTTT.

This rearrangement joins TRBV19 to TRBJ1-4; 8 bases align to TRBD1. The CDR3 loop spans 16 amino acids. Germline V gene sequence: CDR1 LNHDA, CDR2 SQIVND (reference sequence). The V gene end was trimmed by 3 bases and the J gene end by 8 bases; junction bases not matched to a gene: 11. The CDR3 DNA reads TGTGCCAGTAGTATCAATTCGGCAGGGGGCCTCGAAAAACTGTTTTTT. This translates into CASSINSAGGLEKLFF.

The CDR3 sequence: CASSYPRDSGEQYF. The CDR3 region has the DNA TGTGCCAGCAGTTACCCCCGGGACAGCGGCGAGCAGTACTTC. This chain joins TRBV6-2 or TRBV6-3 and TRBJ2-7; TRBD1 agrees at 7 bases. The CDR3 is 14 residues long. Germline lookup yields CDR1 MNHEY and CDR2 SVGEGT. After removal of 2 bases from V and 6 bases from J, the junction contained 7 bases not matched to a gene.

V is TRBV6-5 and J is TRBJ1-6; D not certain. V lost 2 bases, J lost 7 bases, and 3 bases lay in between. Germline V gene sequence: CDR1 MNHEY, CDR2 SVGAGI. The CDR3 is 12 amino acids. CDR3 amino acids: CASSYQNSPLHF. CDR3 sequence (DNA): TGTGCCAGCAGTTACCAGAATTCACCCCTCCACTTT.

This sequence joins TRBV7-3 and TRBJ1-1; D might be TRBD1 (5 bases). Trimming shortened V by 3 bases and J by 3 bases, and 11 bases separated the two germline ends. This CDR3 is 14 amino acids long. Germline V gives CDR1 SGHTA, CDR2 FQGTGA. The DNA of the CDR3 is TGTGCCAGCAGCTTTTCAGGGTCCGACACTGAAGCTTTCTTT. The encoded protein is CASSFSGSDTEAFF.

This clone was counted a few times. The same CDR3 also results from other DNA sequences found in this sample. The chain couples TRBV30 to TRBJ1-6, with TRBD1 matching over 7 bases. Per germline, CDR1 GTSNPN and CDR2 SVGIG (reference sequence). Trimming took 2 bases from V and 6 from J; bases not matched to a gene: 4. The CDR3 covers 14 residues. The CDR3 bases are TGTGCCTGGAGTATCGGGACAGTTAATTCACCCCTCCACTTT. As protein: CAWSIGTVNSPLHF.

This clone was seen a handful of times. The rearrangement links TRBV7-2 to TRBJ1-3; D unresolved. CDR1 SGHTA and CDR2 FQGNSA come from the germline V gene. The CDR3 length is 14 residues. The V end lost 1 base, the J end lost 4 bases, and 8 bases lay between the germline ends. DNA for the CDR3: TGTGCCAGCAGCTTAGTAGGCAGGGGAAACACCATATATTTT. Protein sequence: CASSLVGRGNTIYF.

The gene calls are TRBV27 and TRBJ2-1, with 12 bases lining up with TRBD2. Germline-derived CDR1 and CDR2 are MNHEY and SMNVEV (reference sequence). V lost 6 bases, J lost 8 bases, and 14 bases stayed unmatched. This CDR3 is 17 amino acids long. Here the CDR3 reads CASRSVRLAGDIDEQFF. DNA for the CDR3: TGTGCCAGCAGATCAGTTAGACTAGCGGGAGATATAGATGAGCAGTTCTTC.

The chain links TRBV19 to TRBJ2-7, with TRBD2 as a possible D gene (5 bases). V lost 0 bases and J 2 bases, leaving 11 bases between the germline ends. CDR1 and CDR2 from the germline V gene are LNHDA and SQIVND (reference sequence). The CDR3 extends over 15 amino acids. The CDR3 spells CASSIEGSGAYEQYF. DNA for the CDR3: TGTGCCAGTAGTATAGAAGGGAGTGGGGCCTACGAGCAGTACTTC.

The chain links TRBV15 to TRBJ2-2; a weak D match, TRBD2 (6 bases). The CDR3 is made up of 16 amino acids. The germline V gene encodes CDR1 LNHNV and CDR2 YYDKDF (reference sequence). The V and J ends lost 3 bases and 5 bases respectively, with 16 bases between them. The CDR3 nucleotides read TGTGCCACCAGCAGCGGACCGGGAGCCGGAACCGGGGAGCTGTTTTTT. It translates to CATSSGPGAGTGELFF.

This CDR3 is CASSQEGGDEKLFF. The CDR3 bases are TGTGCCAGCAGCCAAGAAGGGGGGGACGAAAAACTGTTTTTT. The chain links TRBV4-2 to TRBJ1-4; D possibly corresponds to TRBD1 (6 bases). The CDR3 is made up of 14 amino acids. CDR1 is LGHNA, CDR2 YNFKEQ, per germline. The germline V and J ends were trimmed by 0 bases and 8 bases, with 10 bases remaining between them.

The chain is built from TRBV7-6 and TRBJ1-1, with 9 bases identical to TRBD1. The CDR3 sequence is 15 residues long. V dropped 5 bases and J dropped 5; count of bases not matched to a gene: 9. Germline CDR1 SGHVS, CDR2 FNYEAQ. The CDR3 sequence: CASSVPTGGGTEAFF. CDR3 in DNA: TGTGCCAGCAGCGTCCCCACAGGGGGCGGGACTGAAGCTTTCTTT.

The chain uses TRBV19 and TRBJ1-2; D perhaps matches TRBD1 (5 bases). Between the trimmed V and J ends, which lost 6 bases and 4 bases, there was a span of 18 bases. The germline V gene encodes CDR1 LNHDA and CDR2 SQIVND (reference sequence). The CDR3 is made up of 15 amino acids. The CDR3: CASRVGSTDSYGYTF. CDR3 in DNA: TGTGCCAGTAGAGTGGGTAGTACAGACAGCTATGGCTACACCTTC.